This is a list of T cell receptor beta chains from one sample in a study of T cell responses to AZD1222 COVID-19 vaccine. Profiling relied on immunoSEQ multiplex PCR, and the TCRdb table lists in-frame clones only, not all of them. The table lists about 96,000 clones, approximately 87% of them singletons. The sequences come from peripheral blood, collected on day 0 of AZD1222 vaccination. These receptors were collected from an adult in good health. Both conserved end residues are part of each CDR3. The order of the fields is D gene, J gene, clone size, V gene, CDR3 protein, CDR3 DNA. The D gene is left open where the match is weak. Size is stated for part of the rows, as once, few or many counts, or as a class when the clone is expanded.

D gene: TRBD2; J gene: TRBJ2-7; clone size: .; V gene: TRBV2; CDR3 protein: CASRAGGLAAEQYF; CDR3 DNA: TGTGCCAGCAGGGCCGGGGGACTAGCTGCAGAGCAGTACTTC
D gene: .; J gene: TRBJ1-2; clone size: .; V gene: TRBV28; CDR3 protein: CASRLTGYGYTF; CDR3 DNA: TGTGCCAGCAGGCTGACGGGCTATGGCTACACCTTC
D gene: TRBD2; J gene: TRBJ2-3; clone size: once; V gene: TRBV7-2; CDR3 protein: CASSLDRTSGRTQYF; CDR3 DNA: TGTGCCAGCAGCTTGGACCGGACTAGCGGGAGAACGCAGTATTTT
D gene: TRBD1; J gene: TRBJ1-2; clone size: .; V gene: TRBV28; CDR3 protein: CASSLRGQGNYGYTF; CDR3 DNA: TGTGCCAGCAGTTTAAGAGGACAGGGTAACTATGGCTACACCTTC
D gene: TRBD2; J gene: TRBJ2-1; clone size: .; V gene: TRBV7-2; CDR3 protein: CASTTGTSTYNEQFF; CDR3 DNA: TGTGCCAGCACAACCGGGACTAGCACCTACAATGAGCAGTTCTTC
D gene: TRBD2; J gene: TRBJ2-7; clone size: .; V gene: TRBV28; CDR3 protein: CASRGGLAGDEQYF; CDR3 DNA: TGTGCCAGCCGCGGGGGACTAGCGGGGGATGAGCAGTACTTC
D gene: .; J gene: TRBJ1-4; clone size: once; V gene: TRBV9; CDR3 protein: CASGGGPGGQTNEKLFF; CDR3 DNA: TGTGCCAGCGGTGGGGGCCCGGGGGGGCAAACTAATGAAAAACTGTTTTTT
D gene: TRBD2; J gene: TRBJ2-1; clone size: .; V gene: TRBV10-2; CDR3 protein: CASSEPTSGRGNEQFF; CDR3 DNA: TGCGCCAGCAGTGAACCTACTAGCGGGAGGGGTAATGAGCAGTTCTTC
D gene: TRBD1; J gene: TRBJ2-3; clone size: .; V gene: TRBV7-3; CDR3 protein: CASSPGQGRTDTQYF; CDR3 DNA: TGTGCCAGCAGCCCCGGACAGGGACGCACAGATACGCAGTATTTT
D gene: TRBD1; J gene: TRBJ2-7; clone size: .; V gene: TRBV15; CDR3 protein: CATSGRDRGHYEQYF; CDR3 DNA: TGTGCCACCAGCGGCCGGGACAGGGGGCATTACGAGCAGTACTTC
D gene: .; J gene: TRBJ1-6; clone size: .; V gene: TRBV11-3; CDR3 protein: CASSLGRAGSPLHF; CDR3 DNA: TGTGCCAGCAGCTTAGGCAGGGCTGGCTCACCCCTCCACTTT
D gene: .; J gene: TRBJ2-1; clone size: .; V gene: TRBV7-2; CDR3 protein: CASSLWSGSSYNEQFF; CDR3 DNA: TGTGCCAGCAGCTTATGGTCAGGGAGCTCCTACAATGAGCAGTTCTTC
D gene: .; J gene: TRBJ2-5; clone size: .; V gene: TRBV4-3; CDR3 protein: CASSQEFPQGQKTQYF; CDR3 DNA: TGCGCCAGCAGCCAAGAGTTTCCTCAGGGGCAGAAGACCCAGTACTTC
D gene: TRBD1; J gene: TRBJ2-5; clone size: .; V gene: TRBV5-4; CDR3 protein: CASSSGTGGETQYF; CDR3 DNA: TGTGCCAGCAGCTCGGGGACAGGGGGAGAGACCCAGTACTTC
D gene: TRBD1; J gene: TRBJ1-1; clone size: .; V gene: TRBV7-9; CDR3 protein: CASSSTGETEAFF; CDR3 DNA: TGTGCCAGCAGCTCTACAGGGGAAACTGAAGCTTTCTTT
D gene: .; J gene: TRBJ1-4; clone size: .; V gene: TRBV4-2; CDR3 protein: CASSQDRGRSEKLFF; CDR3 DNA: TGTGCCAGCAGCCAAGATCGGGGGAGAAGTGAAAAACTGTTTTTT
D gene: .; J gene: TRBJ1-5; clone size: .; V gene: TRBV12-3/TRBV12-4; CDR3 protein: CASSLVGAQPQHF; CDR3 DNA: TGTGCCAGCAGTTTGGTTGGGGCCCAGCCCCAGCATTTT
D gene: .; J gene: TRBJ2-3; clone size: .; V gene: TRBV7-9; CDR3 protein: CASSDTDTQYF; CDR3 DNA: TGTGCCAGCAGCGACACAGATACGCAGTATTTT
D gene: TRBD1; J gene: TRBJ1-5; clone size: .; V gene: TRBV18; CDR3 protein: CASSPRTGDQPQHF; CDR3 DNA: TGTGCCAGCTCACCGAGGACAGGGGATCAGCCCCAGCATTTT
D gene: .; J gene: TRBJ1-1; clone size: .; V gene: TRBV7-2; CDR3 protein: CASSLAGGVGTEAFF; CDR3 DNA: TGTGCCAGCAGCTTAGCCGGCGGTGTAGGCACTGAAGCTTTCTTT
D gene: TRBD2; J gene: TRBJ2-1; clone size: once; V gene: TRBV5-1; CDR3 protein: CASSPGLAAYNEQFF; CDR3 DNA: TGCGCCAGCAGCCCGGGACTAGCGGCCTACAATGAGCAGTTCTTC
D gene: .; J gene: TRBJ1-6; clone size: .; V gene: TRBV7-2; CDR3 protein: CASSLTPGVPLHF; CDR3 DNA: TGTGCCAGCAGCCTAACCCCCGGAGTCCCCCTCCACTTT
D gene: .; J gene: TRBJ1-4; clone size: .; V gene: TRBV18; CDR3 protein: CASSPLRDEKLFF; CDR3 DNA: TGTGCCAGCTCACCACTAAGGGATGAAAAACTGTTTTTT
D gene: .; J gene: TRBJ2-7; clone size: few; V gene: TRBV2; CDR3 protein: CASSEAEVPSEQYF; CDR3 DNA: TGTGCCAGCAGTGAAGCAGAGGTCCCCTCCGAGCAGTACTTC
D gene: TRBD1; J gene: TRBJ2-1; clone size: .; V gene: TRBV24-1; CDR3 protein: CATSDSDRGLNNEQFF; CDR3 DNA: TGTGCCACCAGTGATTCCGACAGGGGTCTGAACAATGAGCAGTTCTTC
D gene: .; J gene: TRBJ1-2; clone size: .; V gene: TRBV28; CDR3 protein: CASSLAVYGYTF; CDR3 DNA: TGTGCCAGCAGTTTGGCAGTCTATGGCTACACCTTC
D gene: .; J gene: TRBJ2-2; clone size: .; V gene: TRBV19; CDR3 protein: CASKAQLPPGELFF; CDR3 DNA: TGTGCCAGTAAAGCACAGCTTCCCCCCGGGGAGCTGTTTTTT
D gene: .; J gene: TRBJ2-1; clone size: .; V gene: TRBV28; CDR3 protein: CASSLGDSRTVEQFF; CDR3 DNA: TGTGCCAGCAGTTTAGGGGACTCCCGTACAGTTGAGCAGTTCTTC
D gene: .; J gene: TRBJ2-7; clone size: few; V gene: TRBV14; CDR3 protein: CASRSKGEQYF; CDR3 DNA: TGTGCCAGCCGATCTAAGGGCGAGCAGTACTTC
D gene: .; J gene: TRBJ2-4; clone size: .; V gene: TRBV7-2; CDR3 protein: CASSLVRGMIENIQYF; CDR3 DNA: TGTGCCAGCAGCTTAGTTCGGGGGATGATCGAAAACATTCAGTACTTC
D gene: TRBD1; J gene: TRBJ1-3; clone size: .; V gene: TRBV9; CDR3 protein: CASSEEGGQGRNTIYF; CDR3 DNA: TGTGCCAGCAGCGAGGAGGGGGGACAGGGCAGAAACACCATATATTTT
D gene: .; J gene: TRBJ2-5; clone size: .; V gene: TRBV29-1; CDR3 protein: CSVVGRKTQYF; CDR3 DNA: TGCAGCGTTGTAGGGCGAAAGACCCAGTACTTC
D gene: TRBD1; J gene: TRBJ1-1; clone size: .; V gene: TRBV27; CDR3 protein: CASSQMGWTGKPEAFF; CDR3 DNA: TGTGCCAGCAGCCAAATGGGGTGGACAGGGAAGCCTGAAGCTTTCTTT
D gene: .; J gene: TRBJ2-3; clone size: .; V gene: TRBV10-3; CDR3 protein: CAITGQLSTDTQYF; CDR3 DNA: TGTGCCATCACTGGACAGCTAAGCACAGATACGCAGTATTTT
D gene: TRBD1; J gene: TRBJ1-3; clone size: .; V gene: TRBV25-1; CDR3 protein: CASSWTGVGSGNTIYF; CDR3 DNA: TGTGCCAGCAGTTGGACAGGGGTTGGCTCTGGAAACACCATATATTTT
D gene: TRBD1; J gene: TRBJ2-2; clone size: .; V gene: TRBV5-1; CDR3 protein: CASSLGDREDTGELFF; CDR3 DNA: TGCGCCAGCAGCCTGGGGGACAGGGAGGACACCGGGGAGCTGTTTTTT
D gene: .; J gene: TRBJ1-4; clone size: .; V gene: TRBV7-9; CDR3 protein: CASSPTGWGEKLFF; CDR3 DNA: TGTGCCAGCAGCCCCACAGGGTGGGGGGAAAAACTGTTTTTT
D gene: .; J gene: TRBJ1-2; clone size: .; V gene: TRBV7-2; CDR3 protein: CASSPRQSAYGYTF; CDR3 DNA: TGTGCCAGCAGCCCCCGACAGAGTGCCTATGGCTACACCTTC
D gene: .; J gene: TRBJ2-5; clone size: .; V gene: TRBV19; CDR3 protein: CASSVGGGSLETQYF; CDR3 DNA: TGTGCCAGTTCGGTGGGGGGCGGGAGTCTAGAGACCCAGTACTTC
D gene: .; J gene: TRBJ1-1; clone size: .; V gene: TRBV9; CDR3 protein: CASSVTFGNTEAFF; CDR3 DNA: TGTGCCAGCAGCGTTACTTTTGGTAACACTGAAGCTTTCTTT
D gene: TRBD2; J gene: TRBJ2-1; clone size: .; V gene: TRBV9; CDR3 protein: CASSVDGRKINEQFF; CDR3 DNA: TGTGCCAGCAGCGTTGACGGGAGGAAAATAAATGAGCAGTTCTTC
D gene: .; J gene: TRBJ2-7; clone size: once; V gene: TRBV7-9; CDR3 protein: CASSATGSQYF; CDR3 DNA: TGTGCCAGCAGCGCAACAGGGAGTCAGTACTTC
D gene: TRBD1; J gene: TRBJ1-4; clone size: .; V gene: TRBV30; CDR3 protein: CAWSGTGQSNEKLFF; CDR3 DNA: TGTGCCTGGAGTGGGACGGGACAGTCTAATGAAAAACTGTTTTTT
D gene: .; J gene: TRBJ2-7; clone size: .; V gene: TRBV30; CDR3 protein: CAWGPTSYEQYF; CDR3 DNA: TGTGCCTGGGGGCCGACGAGCTACGAGCAGTACTTC
D gene: .; J gene: TRBJ1-1; clone size: .; V gene: TRBV7-2; CDR3 protein: CASSLSIWDTEAFF; CDR3 DNA: TGTGCCAGCAGCTTATCCATCTGGGACACTGAAGCTTTCTTT